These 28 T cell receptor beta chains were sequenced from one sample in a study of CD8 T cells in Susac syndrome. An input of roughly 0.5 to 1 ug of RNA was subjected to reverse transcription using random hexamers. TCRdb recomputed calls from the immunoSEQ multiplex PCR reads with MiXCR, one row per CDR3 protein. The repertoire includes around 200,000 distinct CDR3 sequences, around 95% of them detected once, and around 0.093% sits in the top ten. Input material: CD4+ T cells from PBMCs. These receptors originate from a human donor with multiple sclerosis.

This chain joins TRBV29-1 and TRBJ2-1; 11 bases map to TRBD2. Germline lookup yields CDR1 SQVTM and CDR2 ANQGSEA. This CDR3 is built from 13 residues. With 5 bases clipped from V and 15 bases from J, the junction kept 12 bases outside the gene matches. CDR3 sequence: CSVPGTSGVGRFF. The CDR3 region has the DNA TGCAGCGTTCCCGGGACTAGCGGCGTGGGAAGGTTCTTC.

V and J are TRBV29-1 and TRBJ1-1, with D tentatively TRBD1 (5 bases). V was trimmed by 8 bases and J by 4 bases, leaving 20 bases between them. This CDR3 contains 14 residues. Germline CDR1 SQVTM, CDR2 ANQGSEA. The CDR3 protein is CSSLRLQGTTEAFF. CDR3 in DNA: TGCAGCTCACTTAGACTGCAGGGAACCACTGAAGCTTTCTTT.

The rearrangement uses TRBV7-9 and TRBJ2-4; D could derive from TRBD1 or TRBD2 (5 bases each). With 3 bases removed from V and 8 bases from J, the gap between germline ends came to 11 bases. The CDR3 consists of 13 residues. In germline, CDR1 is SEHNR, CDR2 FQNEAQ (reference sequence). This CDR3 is CASSFGALDIQYF. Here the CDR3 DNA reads TGTGCCAGCAGCTTCGGGGCCCTGGACATTCAGTACTTC.

In nucleotides, the CDR3 is TGTGCCAGCAGCTCATGGGCGGACACTGAAGCTTTCTTT. The encoded protein is CASSSWADTEAFF. J is TRBJ1-1 and V is TRBV7-6, with D uncertain. This CDR3 comprises 13 residues. CDR1 and CDR2 (germline): SGHVS, FNYEAQ. Deletions cut 4 bases from V and 3 bases from J, with 9 bases between.

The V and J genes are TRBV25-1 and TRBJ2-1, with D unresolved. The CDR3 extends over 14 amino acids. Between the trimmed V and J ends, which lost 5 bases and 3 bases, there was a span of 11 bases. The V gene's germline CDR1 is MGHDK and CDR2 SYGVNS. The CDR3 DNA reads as TGTGCCAGCAGTCCGCAGGATCTCTACAATGAGCAGTTCTTC. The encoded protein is CASSPQDLYNEQFF.

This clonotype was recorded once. DNA of the CDR3: TGTGCCTGGAGTACCCCACAGGGGGCTCAGCCCCAGCATTTT. Translation gives CAWSTPQGAQPQHF. This chain links TRBV30 with TRBJ1-5, with 9 bases aligning to TRBD1. Per the germline V gene, CDR1 is GTSNPN and CDR2 is SVGIG (reference sequence). The CDR3 runs 14 residues. Trimming cost V 2 bases and J 6 bases; bases outside gene matches: 5.

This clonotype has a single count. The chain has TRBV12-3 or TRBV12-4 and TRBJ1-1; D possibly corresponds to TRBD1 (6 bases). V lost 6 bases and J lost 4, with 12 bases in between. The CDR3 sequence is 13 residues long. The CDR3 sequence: CASSSTGTTEAFF. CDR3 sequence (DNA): TGTGCCAGCAGCTCAACAGGGACCACTGAAGCTTTCTTT.

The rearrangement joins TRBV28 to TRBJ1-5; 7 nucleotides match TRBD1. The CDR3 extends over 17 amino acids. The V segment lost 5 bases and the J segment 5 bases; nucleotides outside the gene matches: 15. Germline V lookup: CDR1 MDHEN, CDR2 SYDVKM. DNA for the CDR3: TGTGCCAGCAGTGGGAGGACAGGATCAGGACTATATCAGCCCCAGCATTTT. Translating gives CASSGRTGSGLYQPQHF.

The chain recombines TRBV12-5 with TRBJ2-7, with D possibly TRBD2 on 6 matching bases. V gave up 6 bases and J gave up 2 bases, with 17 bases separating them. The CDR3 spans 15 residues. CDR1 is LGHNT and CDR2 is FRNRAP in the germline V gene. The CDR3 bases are TGTGCTAGTGGCAAACGGGACTCCTACCCCTACGAGCAGTACTTC. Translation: CASGKRDSYPYEQYF.

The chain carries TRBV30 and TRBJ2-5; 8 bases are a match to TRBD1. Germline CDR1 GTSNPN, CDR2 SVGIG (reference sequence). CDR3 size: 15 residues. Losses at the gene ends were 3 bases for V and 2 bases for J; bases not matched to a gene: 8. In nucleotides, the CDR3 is TGTGCCTGGAGCCCCGGGACAGGACCTCAAGAGACCCAGTACTTC. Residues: CAWSPGTGPQETQYF.

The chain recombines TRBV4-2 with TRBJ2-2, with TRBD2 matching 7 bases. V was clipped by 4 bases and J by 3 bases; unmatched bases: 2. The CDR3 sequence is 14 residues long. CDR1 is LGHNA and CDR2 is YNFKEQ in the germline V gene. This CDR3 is CASSRGGDTGELFF. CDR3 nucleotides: TGTGCCAGCAGCCGGGGGGGAGACACCGGGGAGCTGTTTTTT.

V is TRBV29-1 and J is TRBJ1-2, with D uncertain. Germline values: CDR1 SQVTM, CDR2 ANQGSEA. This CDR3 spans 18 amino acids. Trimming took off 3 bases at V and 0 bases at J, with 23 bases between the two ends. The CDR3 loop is CSVDWLVPSGTSNYGYTF. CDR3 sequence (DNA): TGCAGCGTTGATTGGCTCGTACCGTCAGGAACATCTAACTATGGCTACACCTTC.

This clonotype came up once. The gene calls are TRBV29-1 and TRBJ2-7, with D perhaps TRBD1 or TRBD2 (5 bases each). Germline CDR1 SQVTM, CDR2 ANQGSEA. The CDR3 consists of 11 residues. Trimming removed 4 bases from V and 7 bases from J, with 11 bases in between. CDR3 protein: CSVGWRTEQYF. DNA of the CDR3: TGCAGCGTTGGGTGGAGGACAGAGCAGTACTTC.

The CDR3 region is CSVAGRGANYGYTF. CDR3 coding DNA: TGCAGCGTTGCAGGACGGGGAGCTAACTATGGCTACACCTTC. This rearrangement joins TRBV29-1 to TRBJ1-2; D remains unclear. There are 14 residues in the CDR3. Germline lookup yields CDR1 SQVTM and CDR2 ANQGSEA. V lost 4 bases to trimming and J lost 0 bases, with 12 bases between them.

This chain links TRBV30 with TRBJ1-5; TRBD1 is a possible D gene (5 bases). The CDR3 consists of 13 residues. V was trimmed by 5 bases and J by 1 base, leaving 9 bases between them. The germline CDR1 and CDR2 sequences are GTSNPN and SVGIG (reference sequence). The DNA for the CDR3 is TGTGCCTGGGGGGACGGGAGCAATCAGCCCCAGCATTTT. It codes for CAWGDGSNQPQHF.

The CDR3 nucleotides are TGTGCCAGCACCCACGAGGGATCTGGGGCCAACGTCCTGACTTTC. Translation gives CASTHEGSGANVLTF. This chain uses TRBV7-9 with TRBJ2-6, with TRBD2 as a possible D gene (5 bases). The CDR3 is 15 amino acids. Germline V gene lookup returns CDR1 SEHNR and CDR2 FQNEAQ (reference sequence). V lost 7 bases and J 1 base, leaving 11 bases between the germline ends.

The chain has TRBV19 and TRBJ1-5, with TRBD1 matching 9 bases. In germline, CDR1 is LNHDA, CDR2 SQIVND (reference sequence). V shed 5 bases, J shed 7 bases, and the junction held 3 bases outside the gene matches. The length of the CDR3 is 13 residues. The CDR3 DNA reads TGTGCCAGTAGTTCGGGACAGGGCCAGCCCCAGCATTTT. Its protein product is CASSSGQGQPQHF.

CDR3 in amino acids: CASSRSYEQYF. In DNA, the CDR3 is TGTGCCAGCAGCCGCTCCTACGAGCAGTACTTC. The chain carries TRBV3-1 and TRBJ2-7; no clear D. Germline assignment: CDR1 LGHDT and CDR2 YNNKEL (reference sequence). This CDR3 comprises 11 residues. Between the trimmed V and J ends, which lost 4 bases and 0 bases, there was a span of 1 base.

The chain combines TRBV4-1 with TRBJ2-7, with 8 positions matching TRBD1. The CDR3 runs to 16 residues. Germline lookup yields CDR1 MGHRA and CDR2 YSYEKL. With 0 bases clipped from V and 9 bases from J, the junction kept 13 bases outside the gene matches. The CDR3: CASSQDLLSRGLGQYF. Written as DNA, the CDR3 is TGCGCCAGCAGCCAAGATCTGTTGAGCAGGGGGCTTGGGCAGTACTTC.

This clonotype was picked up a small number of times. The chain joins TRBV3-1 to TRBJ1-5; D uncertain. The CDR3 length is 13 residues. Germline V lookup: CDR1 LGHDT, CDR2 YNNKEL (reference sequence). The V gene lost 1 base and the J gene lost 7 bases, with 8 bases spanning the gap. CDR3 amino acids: CASSQGIGQPQHF. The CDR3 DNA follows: TGTGCCAGCAGCCAAGGGATAGGGCAGCCCCAGCATTTT.

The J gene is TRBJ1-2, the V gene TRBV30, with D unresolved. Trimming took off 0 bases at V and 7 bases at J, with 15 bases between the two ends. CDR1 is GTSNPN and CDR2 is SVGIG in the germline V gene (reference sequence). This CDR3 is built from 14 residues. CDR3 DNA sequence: TGTGCCTGGAGTGTATTACGTACCACCGGTGGCTACACCTTC. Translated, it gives CAWSVLRTTGGYTF.

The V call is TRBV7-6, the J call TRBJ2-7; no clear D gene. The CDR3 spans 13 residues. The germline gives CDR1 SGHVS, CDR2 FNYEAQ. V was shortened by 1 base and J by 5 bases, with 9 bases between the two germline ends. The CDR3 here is CASSLGLRHEQYF. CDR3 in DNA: TGTGCCAGCAGCTTAGGATTGAGGCACGAGCAGTACTTC. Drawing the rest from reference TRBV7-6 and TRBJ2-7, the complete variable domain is GAGVSQSPRYKVTKRGQDVALRCDPISGHVSLYWYRQALGQGPEFLTYFNYEAQQDKSGLPNDRFSAERPEGSISTLTIQRTEQRDSAMYRCASSLGLRHEQYFGPGTRLTVT.

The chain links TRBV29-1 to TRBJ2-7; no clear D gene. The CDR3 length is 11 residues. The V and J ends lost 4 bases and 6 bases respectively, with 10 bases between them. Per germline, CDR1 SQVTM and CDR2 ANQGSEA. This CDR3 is CSVVNIGEQYF. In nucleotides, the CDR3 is TGCAGCGTTGTGAACATCGGCGAGCAGTACTTC.

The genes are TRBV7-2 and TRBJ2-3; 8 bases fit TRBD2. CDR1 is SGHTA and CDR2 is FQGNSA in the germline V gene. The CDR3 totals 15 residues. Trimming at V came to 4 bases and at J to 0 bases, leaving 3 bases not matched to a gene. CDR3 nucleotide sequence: TGTGCCAGCAGCTCTCGGGGGGGAAGCACAGATACGCAGTATTTT. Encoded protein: CASSSRGGSTDTQYF.

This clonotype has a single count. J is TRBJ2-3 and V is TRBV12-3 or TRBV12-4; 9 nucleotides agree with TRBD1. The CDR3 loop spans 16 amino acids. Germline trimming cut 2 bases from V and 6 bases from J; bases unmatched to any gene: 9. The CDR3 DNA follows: TGTGCCAGCAGTTTACGAACAGGGGGCGTCAGGGATACGCAGTATTTT. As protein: CASSLRTGGVRDTQYF.

The CDR3 protein is CASSQAGTGGYTF. The CDR3 bases are TGTGCCAGCAGCCAAGCGGGGACAGGGGGTTACACCTTC. The rearrangement joins TRBV3-1 to TRBJ1-2; the match to TRBD1 covers 11 bases. The germline gives CDR1 LGHDT, CDR2 YNNKEL (reference sequence). The CDR3 has 13 residues. J lost 11 bases, V lost 1 base, and 3 bases had no gene match. Full variable domain (remainder filled in from reference TRBV3-1 and TRBJ1-2): DTAVSQTPKYLVTQMGNDKSIKCEQNLGHDTMYWYKQDSKKFLKIMFSYNNKELIINETVPNRFSPKSPDKAHLNLHINSLELGDSAVYFCASSQAGTGGYTFGSGTRLTVV.

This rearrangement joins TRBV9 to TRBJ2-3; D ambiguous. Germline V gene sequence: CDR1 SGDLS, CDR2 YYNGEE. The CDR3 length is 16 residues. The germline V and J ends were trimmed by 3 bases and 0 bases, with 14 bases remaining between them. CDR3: CASSGFHGASTDTQYF. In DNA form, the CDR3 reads TGTGCCAGCAGCGGGTTTCATGGCGCGAGCACAGATACGCAGTATTTT.

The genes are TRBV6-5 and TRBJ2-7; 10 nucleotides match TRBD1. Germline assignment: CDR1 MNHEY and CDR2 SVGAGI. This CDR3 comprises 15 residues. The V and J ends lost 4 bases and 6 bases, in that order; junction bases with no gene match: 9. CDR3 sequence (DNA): TGTGCCAGCAGTTTTTCCCCGGGACAGGGGAGCGAGCAGTACTTC. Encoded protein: CASSFSPGQGSEQYF.